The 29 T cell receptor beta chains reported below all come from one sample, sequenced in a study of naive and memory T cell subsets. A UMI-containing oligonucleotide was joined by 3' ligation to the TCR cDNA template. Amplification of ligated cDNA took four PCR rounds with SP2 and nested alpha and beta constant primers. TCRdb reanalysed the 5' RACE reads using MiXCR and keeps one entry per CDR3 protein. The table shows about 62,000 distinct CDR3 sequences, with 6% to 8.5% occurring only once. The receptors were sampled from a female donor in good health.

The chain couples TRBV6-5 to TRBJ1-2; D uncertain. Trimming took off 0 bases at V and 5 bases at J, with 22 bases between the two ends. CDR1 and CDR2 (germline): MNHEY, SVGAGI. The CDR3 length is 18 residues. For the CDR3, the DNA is TGTGCCAGCAGTTACTCGAGCCAGAAAATCTCAAAAGGGTATGGCTACACCTTC. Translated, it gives CASSYSSQKISKGYGYTF.

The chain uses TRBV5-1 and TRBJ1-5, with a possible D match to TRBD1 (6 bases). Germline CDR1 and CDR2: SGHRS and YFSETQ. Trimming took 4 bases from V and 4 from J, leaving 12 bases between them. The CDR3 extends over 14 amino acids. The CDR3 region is CASSPQGSNQPQHF. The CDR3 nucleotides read TGCGCCAGCAGCCCACAGGGATCGAATCAGCCCCAGCATTTT.

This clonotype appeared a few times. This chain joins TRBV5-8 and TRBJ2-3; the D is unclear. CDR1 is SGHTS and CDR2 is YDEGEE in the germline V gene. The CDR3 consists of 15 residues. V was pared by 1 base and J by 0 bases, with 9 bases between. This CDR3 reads CASSLRQGSTDTQYF. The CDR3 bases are TGTGCCAGCAGCTTGAGGCAAGGGAGCACAGATACGCAGTATTTT.

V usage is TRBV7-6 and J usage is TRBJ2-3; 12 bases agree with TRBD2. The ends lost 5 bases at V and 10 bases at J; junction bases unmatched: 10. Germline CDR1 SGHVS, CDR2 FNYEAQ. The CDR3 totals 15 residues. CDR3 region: CASSPRTSGTFPQYF. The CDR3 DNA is TGTGCCAGCAGCCCTAGGACTAGCGGGACCTTCCCGCAGTATTTT.

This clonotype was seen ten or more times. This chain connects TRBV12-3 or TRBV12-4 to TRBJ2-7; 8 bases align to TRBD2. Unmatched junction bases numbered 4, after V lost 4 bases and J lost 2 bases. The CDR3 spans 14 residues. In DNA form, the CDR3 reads TGTGCCAGCAGTTCGGGAGGGGGGCCCTACGAGCAGTACTTC. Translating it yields CASSSGGGPYEQYF.

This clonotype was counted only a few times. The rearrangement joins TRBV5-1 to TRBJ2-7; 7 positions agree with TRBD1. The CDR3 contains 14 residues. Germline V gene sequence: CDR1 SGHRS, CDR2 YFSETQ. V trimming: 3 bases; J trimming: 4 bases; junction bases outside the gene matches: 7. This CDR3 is CASSYSGTEYEQYF. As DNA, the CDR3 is TGCGCCAGCAGCTACTCCGGGACAGAGTACGAGCAGTACTTC.

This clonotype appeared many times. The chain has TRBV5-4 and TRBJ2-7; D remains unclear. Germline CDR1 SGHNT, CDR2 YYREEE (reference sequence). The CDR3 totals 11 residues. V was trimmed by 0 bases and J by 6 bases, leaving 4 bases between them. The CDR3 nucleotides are TGTGCCAGCAGCTTGGCAGGCGAGCAGTACTTC. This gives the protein CASSLAGEQYF.

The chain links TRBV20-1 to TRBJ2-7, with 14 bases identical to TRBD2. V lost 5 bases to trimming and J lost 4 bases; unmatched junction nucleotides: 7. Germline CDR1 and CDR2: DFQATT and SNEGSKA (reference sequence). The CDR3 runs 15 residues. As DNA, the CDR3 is TGCAGTGCTCGGAGTGGGACTAGCGGGGGTTACGAGCAGTACTTC. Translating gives CSARSGTSGGYEQYF.

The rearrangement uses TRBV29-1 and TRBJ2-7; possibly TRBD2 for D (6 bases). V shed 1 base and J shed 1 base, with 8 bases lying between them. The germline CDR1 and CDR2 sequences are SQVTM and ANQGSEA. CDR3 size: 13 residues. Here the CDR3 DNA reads TGCAGCGTTGAAGTGGCGGGATCCTACGAGCAGTACTTC. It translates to CSVEVAGSYEQYF.

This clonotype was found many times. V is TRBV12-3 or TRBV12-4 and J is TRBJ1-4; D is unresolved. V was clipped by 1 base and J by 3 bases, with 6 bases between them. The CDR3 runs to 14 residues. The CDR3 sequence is CASSLGTANEKLFF. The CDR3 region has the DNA TGTGCCAGCAGTTTAGGCACGGCTAATGAAAAACTGTTTTTT.

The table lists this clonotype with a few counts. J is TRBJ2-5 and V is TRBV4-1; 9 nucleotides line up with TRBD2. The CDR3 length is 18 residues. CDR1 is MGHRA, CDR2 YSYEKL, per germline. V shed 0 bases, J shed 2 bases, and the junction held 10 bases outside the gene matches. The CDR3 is CASSQDRGSGGSQETQYF. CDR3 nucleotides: TGCGCCAGCAGCCAAGATAGGGGGAGCGGGGGGTCTCAAGAGACCCAGTACTTC.

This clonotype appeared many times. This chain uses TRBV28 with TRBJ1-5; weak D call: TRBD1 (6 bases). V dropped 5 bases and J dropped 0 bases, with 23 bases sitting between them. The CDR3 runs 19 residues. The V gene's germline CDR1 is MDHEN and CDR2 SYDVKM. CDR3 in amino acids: CASSSGGFGQTLSNQPQHF. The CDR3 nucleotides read TGTGCCAGCAGTAGTGGTGGCTTCGGACAGACCCTTAGCAATCAGCCCCAGCATTTT.

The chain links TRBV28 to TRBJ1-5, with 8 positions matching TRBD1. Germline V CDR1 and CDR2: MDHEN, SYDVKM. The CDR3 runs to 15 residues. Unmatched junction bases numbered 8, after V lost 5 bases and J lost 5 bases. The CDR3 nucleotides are TGTGCCAGCAGTGAATACTTGACAGGGGATCAGCCCCAGCATTTT. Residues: CASSEYLTGDQPQHF.

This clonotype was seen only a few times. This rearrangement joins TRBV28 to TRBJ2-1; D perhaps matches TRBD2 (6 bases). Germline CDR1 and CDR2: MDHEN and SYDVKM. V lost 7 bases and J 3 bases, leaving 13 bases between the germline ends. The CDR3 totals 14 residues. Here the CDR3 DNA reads TGTGCCAGCACCGTGCGGGACTTCTACAATGAGCAGTTCTTC. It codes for CASTVRDFYNEQFF.

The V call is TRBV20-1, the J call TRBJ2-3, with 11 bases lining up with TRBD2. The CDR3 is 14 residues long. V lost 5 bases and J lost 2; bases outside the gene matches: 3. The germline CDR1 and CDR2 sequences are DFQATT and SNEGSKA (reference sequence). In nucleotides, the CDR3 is TGCAGTGCTGTACTAGCGGGAGCCACAGATACGCAGTATTTT. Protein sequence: CSAVLAGATDTQYF.

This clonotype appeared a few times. The CDR3 DNA reads TGTGCCAGCAGTTTAAGGGCAGGGTCGTACGAGCAGTACTTC. Protein product: CASSLRAGSYEQYF. V is TRBV12-3 or TRBV12-4 and J is TRBJ2-7, with a tentative D call TRBD1 (5 bases). CDR3 size: 14 residues. The V end lost 2 bases, the J end lost 4 bases, and 12 bases lay between the germline ends.

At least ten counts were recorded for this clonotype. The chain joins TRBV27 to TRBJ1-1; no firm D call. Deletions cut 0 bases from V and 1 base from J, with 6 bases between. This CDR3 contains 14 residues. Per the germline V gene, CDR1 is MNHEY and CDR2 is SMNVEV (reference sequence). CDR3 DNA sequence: TGTGCCAGCAGTTTATCGAGAGGGAACACTGAAGCTTTCTTT. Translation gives CASSLSRGNTEAFF.

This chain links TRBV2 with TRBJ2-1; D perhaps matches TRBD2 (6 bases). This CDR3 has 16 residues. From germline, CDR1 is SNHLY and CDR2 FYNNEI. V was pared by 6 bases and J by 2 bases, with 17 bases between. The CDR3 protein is CASSRENTGTYNEQFF. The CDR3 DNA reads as TGTGCCAGCAGCCGGGAGAATACCGGGACCTACAATGAGCAGTTCTTC.

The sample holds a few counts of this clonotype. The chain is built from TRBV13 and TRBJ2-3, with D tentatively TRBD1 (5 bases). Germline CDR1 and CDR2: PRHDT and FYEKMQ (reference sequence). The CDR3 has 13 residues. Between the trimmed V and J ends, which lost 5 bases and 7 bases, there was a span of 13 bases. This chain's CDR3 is CASSPQQENTQYF. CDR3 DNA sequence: TGTGCCAGCAGCCCCCAACAGGAAAATACGCAGTATTTT.

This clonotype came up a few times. CDR3 region: CASSLGPWNTGELFF. Here the CDR3 DNA reads TGTGCCAGCAGCTTAGGTCCCTGGAACACCGGGGAGCTGTTTTTT. V is TRBV7-9 and J is TRBJ2-2; D unresolved. The CDR3 is 15 amino acids. V lost 1 base, J lost 1 base, and 7 bases lay in between. Germline-derived CDR1 and CDR2 are SEHNR and FQNEAQ (reference sequence).

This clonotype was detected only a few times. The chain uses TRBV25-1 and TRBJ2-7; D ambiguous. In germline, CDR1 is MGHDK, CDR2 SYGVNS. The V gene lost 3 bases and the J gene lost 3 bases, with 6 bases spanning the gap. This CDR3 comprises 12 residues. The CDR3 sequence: CASSDRSYEQYF. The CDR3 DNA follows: TGTGCCAGCAGTGACAGGAGCTACGAGCAGTACTTC.

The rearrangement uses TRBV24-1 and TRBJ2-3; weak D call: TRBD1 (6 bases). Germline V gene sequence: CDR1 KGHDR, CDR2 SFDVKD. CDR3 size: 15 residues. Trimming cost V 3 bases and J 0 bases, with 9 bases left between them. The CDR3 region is CATSDPTGSTDTQYF. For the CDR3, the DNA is TGTGCCACCAGTGATCCGACAGGAAGCACAGATACGCAGTATTTT.

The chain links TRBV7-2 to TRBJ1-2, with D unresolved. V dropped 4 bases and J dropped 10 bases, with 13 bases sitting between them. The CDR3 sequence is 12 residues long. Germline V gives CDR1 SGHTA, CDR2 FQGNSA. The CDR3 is CASSSYLWTYTF. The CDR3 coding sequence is TGTGCCAGCAGCTCCTACCTGTGGACCTACACCTTC. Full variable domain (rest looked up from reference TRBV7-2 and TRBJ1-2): GAGVSQSPSNKVTEKGKDVELRCDPISGHTALYWYRQSLGQGLEFLIYFQGNSAPDKSGLPSDRFSAERTGGSVSTLTIQRTQQEDSAVYLCASSSYLWTYTFGSGTRLTVV.

DNA of the CDR3: TGTGCCAGCAGCCCTCCGGGGGCACTTCAAGAGACCCAGTACTTC. Its protein product is CASSPPGALQETQYF. The rearrangement joins TRBV5-4 to TRBJ2-5, with D possibly called TRBD1 or TRBD2 (6 bases each). Germline V gene sequence: CDR1 SGHNT, CDR2 YYREEE (reference sequence). The CDR3 covers 15 residues. Trimming took 4 bases from V and 2 from J, leaving 15 bases between them.

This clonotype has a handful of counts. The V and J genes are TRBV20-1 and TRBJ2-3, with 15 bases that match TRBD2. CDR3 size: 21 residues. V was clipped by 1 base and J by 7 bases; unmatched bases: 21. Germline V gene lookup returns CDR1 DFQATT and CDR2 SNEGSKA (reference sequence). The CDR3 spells CSARVAGTSGGPSQSRYTQYF. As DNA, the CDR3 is TGCAGTGCTAGAGTAGCCGGGACTAGCGGGGGGCCATCTCAATCCAGGTATACGCAGTATTTT.

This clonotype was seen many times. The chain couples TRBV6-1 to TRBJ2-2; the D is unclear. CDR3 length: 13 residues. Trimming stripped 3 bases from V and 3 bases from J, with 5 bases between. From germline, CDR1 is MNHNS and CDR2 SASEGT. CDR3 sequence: CASSDTDTGELFF. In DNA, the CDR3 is TGTGCCAGCAGTGATACTGACACCGGGGAGCTGTTTTTT.

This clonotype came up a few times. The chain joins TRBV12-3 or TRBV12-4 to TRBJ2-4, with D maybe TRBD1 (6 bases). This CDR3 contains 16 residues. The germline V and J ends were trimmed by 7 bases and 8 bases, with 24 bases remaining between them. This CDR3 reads CASTIRRGRRQDIQYF. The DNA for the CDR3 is TGTGCCAGCACAATAAGACGGGGACGGCGACAGGACATTCAGTACTTC.

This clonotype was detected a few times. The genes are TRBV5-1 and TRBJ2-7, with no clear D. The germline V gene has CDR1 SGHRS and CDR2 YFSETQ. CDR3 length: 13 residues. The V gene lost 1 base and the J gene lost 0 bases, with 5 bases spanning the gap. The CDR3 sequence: CASSLPNSYEQYF. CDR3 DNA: TGCGCCAGCAGCTTGCCTAACTCCTACGAGCAGTACTTC.

The CDR3 spells CASPALIDYNSPLHF. The DNA of the CDR3 is TGCGCCAGCCCCGCCCTGATCGACTATAATTCACCCCTCCACTTT. The chain recombines TRBV5-1 with TRBJ1-6; unclear D gene. The CDR3 totals 15 residues. The germline V gene encodes CDR1 SGHRS and CDR2 YFSETQ. The V end lost 7 bases, the J end lost 3 bases, and 14 bases lay between the germline ends.